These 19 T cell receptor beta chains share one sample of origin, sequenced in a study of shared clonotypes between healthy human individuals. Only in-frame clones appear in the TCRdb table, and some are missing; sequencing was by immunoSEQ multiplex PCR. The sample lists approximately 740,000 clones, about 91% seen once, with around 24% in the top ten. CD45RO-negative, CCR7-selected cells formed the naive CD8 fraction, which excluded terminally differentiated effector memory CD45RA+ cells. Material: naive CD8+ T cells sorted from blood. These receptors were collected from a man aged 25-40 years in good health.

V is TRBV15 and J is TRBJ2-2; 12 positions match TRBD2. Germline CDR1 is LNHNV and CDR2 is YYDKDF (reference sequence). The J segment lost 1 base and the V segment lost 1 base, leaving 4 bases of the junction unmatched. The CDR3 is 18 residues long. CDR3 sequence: CATSRATSGSWNTGELFF. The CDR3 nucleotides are TGTGCCACCAGCAGAGCGACTAGCGGGAGCTGGAACACCGGGGAGCTGTTTTTT. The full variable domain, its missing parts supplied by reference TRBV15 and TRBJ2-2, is DAMVIQNPRYQVTQFGKPVTLSCSQTLNHNVMYWYQQKSSQAPKLLFHYYDKDFNNEADTPDNFQSRRPNTSFCFLDIRSPGLGDTAMYLCATSRATSGSWNTGELFFGEGSRLTVL.

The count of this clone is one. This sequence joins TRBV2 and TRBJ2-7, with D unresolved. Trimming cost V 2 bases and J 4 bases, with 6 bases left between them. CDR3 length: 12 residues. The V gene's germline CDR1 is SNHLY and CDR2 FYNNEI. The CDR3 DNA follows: TGTGCCAGCAGTGAAAGGCCTTACGAGCAGTACTTC. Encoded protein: CASSERPYEQYF.

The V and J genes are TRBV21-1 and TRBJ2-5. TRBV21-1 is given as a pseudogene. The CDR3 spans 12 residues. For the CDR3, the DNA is TGTGCCAGCAGTGAAACCCAAGAGACCCAGTACTTC. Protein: CASSETQETQYF.

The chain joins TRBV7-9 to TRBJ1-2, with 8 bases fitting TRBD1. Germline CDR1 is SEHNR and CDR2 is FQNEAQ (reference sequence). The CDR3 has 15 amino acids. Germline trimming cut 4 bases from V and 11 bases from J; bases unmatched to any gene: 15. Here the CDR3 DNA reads TGTGCCAGCAGCTCGGTCCGGGACAGGCTAGAGGAGTACACCTTC. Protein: CASSSVRDRLEEYTF.

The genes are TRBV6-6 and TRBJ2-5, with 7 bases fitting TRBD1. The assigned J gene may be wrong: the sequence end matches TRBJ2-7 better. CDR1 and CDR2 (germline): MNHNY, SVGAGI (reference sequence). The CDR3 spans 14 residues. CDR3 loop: CASRNHRGTYEQYF. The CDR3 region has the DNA TGTGCCAGCAGAAATCACAGGGGTACCTACGAGCAGTACTTC.

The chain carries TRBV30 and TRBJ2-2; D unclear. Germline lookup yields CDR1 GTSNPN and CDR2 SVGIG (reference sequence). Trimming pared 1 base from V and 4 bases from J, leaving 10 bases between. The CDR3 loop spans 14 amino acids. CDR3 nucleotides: TGTGCCTGGAGTGAGGTCGCGAGCACCGGGGAGCTGTTTTTT. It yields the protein CAWSEVASTGELFF. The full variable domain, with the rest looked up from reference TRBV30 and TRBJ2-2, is SQTIHQWPATLVQPVGSPLSLECTVEGTSNPNLYWYRQAAGRGLQLLFYSVGIGQISSEVPQNLSASRPQDRQFILSSKKLLLSDSGFYLCAWSEVASTGELFFGEGSRLTVL.

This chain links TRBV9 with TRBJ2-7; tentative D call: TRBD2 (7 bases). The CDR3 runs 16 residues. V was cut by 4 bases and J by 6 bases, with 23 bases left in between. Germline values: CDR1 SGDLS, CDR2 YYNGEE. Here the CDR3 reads CASSHKRGTSGGEQYF. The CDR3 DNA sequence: TGTGCCAGCAGCCACAAGAGGGGGACATCGGGAGGCGAGCAGTACTTC.

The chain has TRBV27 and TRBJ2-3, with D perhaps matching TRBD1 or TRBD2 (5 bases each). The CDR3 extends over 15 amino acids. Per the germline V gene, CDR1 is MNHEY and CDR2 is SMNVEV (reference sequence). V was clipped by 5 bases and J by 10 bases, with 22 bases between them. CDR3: CASSLQRDLRLAQYF. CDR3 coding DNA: TGTGCCAGCAGTCTACAAAGGGACCTTCGTCTGGCGCAGTATTTT.

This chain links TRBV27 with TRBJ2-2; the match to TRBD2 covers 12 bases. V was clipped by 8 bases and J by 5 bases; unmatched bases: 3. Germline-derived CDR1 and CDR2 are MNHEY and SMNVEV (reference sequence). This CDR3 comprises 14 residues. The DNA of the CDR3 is TGTGCCAGCGGAACTAGCGGGAGGACCGGGGAGCTGTTTTTT. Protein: CASGTSGRTGELFF.

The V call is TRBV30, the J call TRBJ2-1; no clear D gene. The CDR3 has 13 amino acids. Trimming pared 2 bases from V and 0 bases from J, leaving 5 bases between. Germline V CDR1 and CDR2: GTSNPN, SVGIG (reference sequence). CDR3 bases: TGTGCCTGGAGTAACCTCTCCTACAATGAGCAGTTCTTC. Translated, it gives CAWSNLSYNEQFF.

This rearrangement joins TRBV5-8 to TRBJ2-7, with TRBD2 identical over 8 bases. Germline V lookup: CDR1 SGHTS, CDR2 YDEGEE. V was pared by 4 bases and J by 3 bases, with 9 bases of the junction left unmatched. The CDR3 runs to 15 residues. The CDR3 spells CASSISGDSHYEQYF. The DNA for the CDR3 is TGTGCCAGCAGCATTAGCGGGGATTCTCACTACGAGCAGTACTTC.

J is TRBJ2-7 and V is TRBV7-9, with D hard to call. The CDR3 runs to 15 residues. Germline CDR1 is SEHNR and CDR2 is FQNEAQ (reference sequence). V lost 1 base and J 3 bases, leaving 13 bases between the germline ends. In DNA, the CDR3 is TGTGCCAGCAGCTTAGAGGCCCGCGGTAACTACGAGCAGTACTTC. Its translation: CASSLEARGNYEQYF.

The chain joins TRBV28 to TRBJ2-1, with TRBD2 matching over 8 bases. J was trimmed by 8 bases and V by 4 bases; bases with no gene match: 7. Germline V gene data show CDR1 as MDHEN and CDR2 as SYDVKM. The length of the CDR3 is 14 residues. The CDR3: CASSSSGSWDEQFF. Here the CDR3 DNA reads TGTGCCAGCAGTTCAAGCGGGAGTTGGGATGAGCAGTTCTTC. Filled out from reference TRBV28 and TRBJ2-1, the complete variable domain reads DVKVTQSSRYLVKRTGEKVFLECVQDMDHENMFWYRQDPGLGLRLIYFSYDVKMKEKGDIPEGYSVSREKKERFSLILESASTNQTSMYLCASSSSGSWDEQFFGPGTRLTVL.

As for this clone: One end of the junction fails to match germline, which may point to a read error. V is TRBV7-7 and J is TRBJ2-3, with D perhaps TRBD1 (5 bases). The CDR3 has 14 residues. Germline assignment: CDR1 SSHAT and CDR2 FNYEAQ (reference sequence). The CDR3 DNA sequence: TGTGCTAGCAGCTTAAAAGGGGCCACAGATACGCAGTATTTT. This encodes CASSLKGATDTQYF.

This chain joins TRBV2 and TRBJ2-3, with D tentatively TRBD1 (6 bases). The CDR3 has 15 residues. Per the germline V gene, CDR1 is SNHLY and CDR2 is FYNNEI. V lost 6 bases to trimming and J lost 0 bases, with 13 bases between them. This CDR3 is CASRDRDTSTDTQYF. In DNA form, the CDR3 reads TGTGCCAGCAGGGACCGGGACACCAGCACAGATACGCAGTATTTT.

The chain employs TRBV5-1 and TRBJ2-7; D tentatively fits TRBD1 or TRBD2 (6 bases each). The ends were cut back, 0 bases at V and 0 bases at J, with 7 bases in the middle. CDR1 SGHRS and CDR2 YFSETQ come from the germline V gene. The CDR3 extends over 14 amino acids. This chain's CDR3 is CASSLAGASYEQYF. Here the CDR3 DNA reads TGCGCCAGCAGCTTGGCGGGGGCCTCCTACGAGCAGTACTTC.

The CDR3 region has the DNA TGTGCCAGCAGTTACCCGGGACAACCGAACACCGGGGAGCTGTTTTTT. This gives the protein CASSYPGQPNTGELFF. The rearrangement uses TRBV6-5 and TRBJ2-2; weak D call: TRBD1 (6 bases). With 2 bases removed from V and 0 bases from J, the gap between germline ends came to 10 bases. CDR3 size: 16 residues. The germline gives CDR1 MNHEY, CDR2 SVGAGI.

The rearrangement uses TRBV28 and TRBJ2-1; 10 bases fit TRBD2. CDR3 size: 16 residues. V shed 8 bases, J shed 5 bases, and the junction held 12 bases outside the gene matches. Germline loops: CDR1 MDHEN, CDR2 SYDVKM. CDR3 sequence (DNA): TGTGCCAGCTCGGAGGCTAGCGGGAGTTTTAACAATGAGCAGTTCTTC. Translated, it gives CASSEASGSFNNEQFF.

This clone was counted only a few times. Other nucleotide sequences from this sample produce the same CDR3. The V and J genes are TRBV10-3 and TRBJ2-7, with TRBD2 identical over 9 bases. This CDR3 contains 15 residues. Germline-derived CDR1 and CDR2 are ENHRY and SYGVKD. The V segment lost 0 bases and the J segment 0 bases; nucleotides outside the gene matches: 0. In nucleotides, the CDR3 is TGTGCCATCAGTGAGTCGACTAGCGGCTCCTACGAGCAGTACTTC. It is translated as CAISESTSGSYEQYF.